One sample yielded the 5 T cell receptor beta chains listed below, sequenced in a study of cytomegalovirus exposure and HLA in healthy donors. Using immunoSEQ multiplex PCR, the repertoire was profiled, and TCRdb retains in-frame clones only, with some absent. Altogether about 200,000 clones are present, around 83% being singletons, with the ten largest covering roughly 13%. The sequenced sample was PBMCs. All receptors come from a woman in her 30s in good health and CMV-seropositive.

The J gene is TRBJ1-1, the V gene TRBV28; 7 bases map to TRBD1. The trim removed 2 bases at V and 5 bases at J, leaving 8 bases unmatched. Germline V gene lookup returns CDR1 MDHEN and CDR2 SYDVKM. The CDR3 spans 15 residues. The CDR3 here is CASSLPNRGRTEAFF. CDR3 nucleotide sequence: TGTGCCAGCAGTTTACCCAACAGGGGAAGAACTGAAGCTTTCTTT.

The chain has TRBV5-1 and TRBJ2-2; TRBD1 might be the D (5 bases). The germline gives CDR1 SGHRS, CDR2 YFSETQ. CDR3 length equals 15 residues. V was pared by 4 bases and J by 3 bases, with 13 bases between. The DNA of the CDR3 is TGCGCCAGCAGCCGAACAGGTTCAGACACCGGGGAGCTGTTTTTT. Protein sequence: CASSRTGSDTGELFF. Drawing the rest from reference TRBV5-1 and TRBJ2-2, the complete variable domain is KAGVTQTPRYLIKTRGQQVTLSCSPISGHRSVSWYQQTPGQGLQFLFEYFSETQRNKGNFPGRFSGRQFSNSRSEMNVSTLELGDSALYLCASSRTGSDTGELFFGEGSRLTVL.

The chain links TRBV27 to TRBJ1-1; 7 bases are shared with TRBD1. The germline V gene has CDR1 MNHEY and CDR2 SMNVEV (reference sequence). The CDR3 totals 17 residues. V lost 4 bases to trimming and J lost 0 bases; unmatched junction nucleotides: 11. The CDR3 DNA reads TGTGCCAGCAGTTCCGGGACAGCCAACCGTCTGAACACTGAAGCTTTCTTT. Protein product: CASSSGTANRLNTEAFF.

V usage is TRBV30 and J usage is TRBJ1-1; perhaps TRBD1 as D (5 bases). The CDR3 has 13 residues. CDR1 and CDR2 (germline): GTSNPN, SVGIG (reference sequence). V was cut by 1 base and J by 3 bases, with 9 bases left in between. In nucleotides, the CDR3 is TGTGCCTGGAGTGGGGGCAAGTACACTGAAGCTTTCTTT. Its translation is CAWSGGKYTEAFF.

This sequence joins TRBV18 and TRBJ2-7, with a possible D match to TRBD1 (6 bases). This CDR3 contains 15 residues. Trimming cost V 4 bases and J 4 bases, with 17 bases left between them. The V gene's germline CDR1 is KGHSH and CDR2 LQKENI. DNA for the CDR3: TGTGCCAGCTCACTAGGGGTAACCCAGGGGTACGAGCAGTACTTC. Its translation is CASSLGVTQGYEQYF.